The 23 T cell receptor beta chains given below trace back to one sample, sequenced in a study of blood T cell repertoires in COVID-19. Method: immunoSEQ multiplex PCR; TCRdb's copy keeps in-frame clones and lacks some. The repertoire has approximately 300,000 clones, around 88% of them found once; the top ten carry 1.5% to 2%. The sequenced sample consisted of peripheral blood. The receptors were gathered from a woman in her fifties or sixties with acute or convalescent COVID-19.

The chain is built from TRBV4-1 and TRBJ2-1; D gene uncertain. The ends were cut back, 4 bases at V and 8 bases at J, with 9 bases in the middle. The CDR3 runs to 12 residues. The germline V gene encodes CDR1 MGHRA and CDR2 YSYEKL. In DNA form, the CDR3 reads TGCGCCAGCAGCCCGCGTCCCGATGAGCAGTTCTTC. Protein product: CASSPRPDEQFF.

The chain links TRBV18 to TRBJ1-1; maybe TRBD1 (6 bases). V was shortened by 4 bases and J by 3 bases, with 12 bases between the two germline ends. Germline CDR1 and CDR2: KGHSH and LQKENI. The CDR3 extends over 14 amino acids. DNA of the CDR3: TGTGCCAGCTCACGGGACCCAGGGGACACTGAAGCTTTCTTT. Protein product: CASSRDPGDTEAFF.

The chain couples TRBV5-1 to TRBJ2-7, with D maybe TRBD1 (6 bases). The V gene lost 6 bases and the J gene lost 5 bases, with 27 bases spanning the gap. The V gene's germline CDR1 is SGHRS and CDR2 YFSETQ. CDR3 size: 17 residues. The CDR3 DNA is TGCGCCAGCACCATGTTGCCCGCCGGGACAACTTTAGACGAGCAGTACTTC. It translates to CASTMLPAGTTLDEQYF.

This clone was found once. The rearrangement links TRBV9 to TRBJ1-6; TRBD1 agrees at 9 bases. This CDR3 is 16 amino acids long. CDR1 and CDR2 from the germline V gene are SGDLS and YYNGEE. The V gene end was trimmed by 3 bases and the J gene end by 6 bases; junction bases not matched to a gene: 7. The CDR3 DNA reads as TGTGCCAGCAGCGCCAGGGGACAGGGACCTAATTCACCCCTCCACTTT. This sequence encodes CASSARGQGPNSPLHF. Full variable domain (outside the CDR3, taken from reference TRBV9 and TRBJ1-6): DSGVTQTPKHLITATGQRVTLRCSPRSGDLSVYWYQQSLDQGLQFLIQYYNGEERAKGNILERFSAQQFPDLHSELNLSSLELGDSALYFCASSARGQGPNSPLHFGNGTRLTVT.

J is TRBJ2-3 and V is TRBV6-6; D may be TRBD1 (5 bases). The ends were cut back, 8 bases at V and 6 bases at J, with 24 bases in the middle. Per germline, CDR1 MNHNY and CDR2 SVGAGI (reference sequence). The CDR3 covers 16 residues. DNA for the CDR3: TGTGCCAGCCTACCCAGGGCGGCCCAGGGATGGGATACGCAGTATTTT. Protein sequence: CASLPRAAQGWDTQYF.

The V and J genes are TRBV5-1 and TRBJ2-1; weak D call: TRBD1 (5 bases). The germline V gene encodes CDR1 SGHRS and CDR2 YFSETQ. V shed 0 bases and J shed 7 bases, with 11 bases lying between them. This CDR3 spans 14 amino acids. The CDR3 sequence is CASSLDLGRNEQFF. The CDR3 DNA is TGCGCCAGCAGCTTGGATCTGGGGCGGAATGAGCAGTTCTTC.

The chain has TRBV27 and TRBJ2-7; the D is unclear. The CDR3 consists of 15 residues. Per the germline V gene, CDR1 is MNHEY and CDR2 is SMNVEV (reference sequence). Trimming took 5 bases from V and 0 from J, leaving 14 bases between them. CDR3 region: CASSPQAGRSYEQYF. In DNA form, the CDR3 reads TGTGCCAGCAGTCCCCAGGCAGGCCGCTCCTACGAGCAGTACTTC.

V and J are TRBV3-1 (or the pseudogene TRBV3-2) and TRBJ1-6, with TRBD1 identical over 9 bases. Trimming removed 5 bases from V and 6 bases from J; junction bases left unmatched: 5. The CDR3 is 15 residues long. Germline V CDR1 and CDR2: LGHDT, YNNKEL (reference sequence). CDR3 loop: CASSFTGGPNSPLHF. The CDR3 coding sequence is TGTGCCAGCAGCTTCACAGGGGGCCCTAATTCACCCCTCCACTTT.

The CDR3 nucleotides read TGTGCCAGTAGTATTTGGTCTAGCGGGGGATACAATGAGCAGTTCTTC. Translation gives CASSIWSSGGYNEQFF. The V gene is TRBV19, the J gene TRBJ2-1, with 10 bases fitting TRBD2. Germline V gene data show CDR1 as LNHDA and CDR2 as SQIVND (reference sequence). The V gene end was trimmed by 3 bases and the J gene end by 4 bases; junction bases not matched to a gene: 6. The CDR3 length is 16 residues.

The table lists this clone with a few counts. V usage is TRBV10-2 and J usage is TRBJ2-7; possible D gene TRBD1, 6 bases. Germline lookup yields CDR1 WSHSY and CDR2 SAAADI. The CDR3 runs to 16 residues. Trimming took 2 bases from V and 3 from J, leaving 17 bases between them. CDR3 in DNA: TGCGCCAGCAGTGAGGGAAGTGGGGGCGGACGCTACGAGCAGTACTTC. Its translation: CASSEGSGGGRYEQYF.

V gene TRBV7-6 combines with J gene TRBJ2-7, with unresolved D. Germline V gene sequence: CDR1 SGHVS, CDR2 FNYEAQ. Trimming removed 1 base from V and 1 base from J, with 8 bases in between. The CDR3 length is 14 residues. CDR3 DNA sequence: TGTGCCAGCAGCTTAGGGGCAGGTTCCTACGAGCAGTACTTC. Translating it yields CASSLGAGSYEQYF.

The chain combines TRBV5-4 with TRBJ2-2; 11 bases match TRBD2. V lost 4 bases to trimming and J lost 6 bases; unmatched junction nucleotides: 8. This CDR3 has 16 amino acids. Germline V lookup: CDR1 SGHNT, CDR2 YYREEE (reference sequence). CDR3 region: CASSRFGTSGAGELFF. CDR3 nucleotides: TGTGCCAGCAGCCGATTCGGGACTAGCGGAGCCGGGGAGCTGTTTTTT.

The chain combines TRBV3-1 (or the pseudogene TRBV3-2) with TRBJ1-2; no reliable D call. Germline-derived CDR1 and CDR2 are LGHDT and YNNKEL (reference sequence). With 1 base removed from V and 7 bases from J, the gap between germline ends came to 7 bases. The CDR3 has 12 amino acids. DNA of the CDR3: TGTGCCAGCAGCCAAGGATCGGGTGGCTACACCTTC. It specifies CASSQGSGGYTF.

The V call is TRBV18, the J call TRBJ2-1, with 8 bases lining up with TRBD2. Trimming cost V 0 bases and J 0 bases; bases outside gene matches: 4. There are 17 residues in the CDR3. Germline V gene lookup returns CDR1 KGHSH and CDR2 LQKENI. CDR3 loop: CASSPPLAASSYNEQFF. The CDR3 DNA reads TGTGCCAGCTCACCACCACTAGCGGCGAGCTCCTACAATGAGCAGTTCTTC.

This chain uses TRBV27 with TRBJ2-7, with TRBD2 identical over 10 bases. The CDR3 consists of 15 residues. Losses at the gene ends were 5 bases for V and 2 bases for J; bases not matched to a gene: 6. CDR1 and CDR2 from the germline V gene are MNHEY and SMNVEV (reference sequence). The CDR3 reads CASSTPLAGAYEQYF. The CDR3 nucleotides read TGTGCCAGCAGTACCCCCCTAGCGGGAGCCTACGAGCAGTACTTC.

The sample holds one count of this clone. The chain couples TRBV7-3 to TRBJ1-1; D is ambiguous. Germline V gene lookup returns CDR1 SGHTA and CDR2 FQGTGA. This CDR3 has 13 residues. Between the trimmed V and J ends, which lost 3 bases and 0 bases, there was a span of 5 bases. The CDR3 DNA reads TGTGCCAGCAGCTTTTCAATGAACACTGAAGCTTTCTTT. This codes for CASSFSMNTEAFF.

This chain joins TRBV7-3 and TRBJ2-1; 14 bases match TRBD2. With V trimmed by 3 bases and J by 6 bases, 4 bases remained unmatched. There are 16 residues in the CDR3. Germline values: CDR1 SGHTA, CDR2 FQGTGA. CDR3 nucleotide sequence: TGTGCCAGCAGCTTGACTAGCGGGAGGGGTAGCAATGAGCAGTTCTTC. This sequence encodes CASSLTSGRGSNEQFF. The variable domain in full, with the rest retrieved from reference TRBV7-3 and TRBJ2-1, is GAGVSQTPSNKVTEKGKYVELRCDPISGHTALYWYRQSLGQGPEFLIYFQGTGAADDSGLPNDRFFAVRPEGSVSTLKIQRTERGDSAVYLCASSLTSGRGSNEQFFGPGTRLTVL.

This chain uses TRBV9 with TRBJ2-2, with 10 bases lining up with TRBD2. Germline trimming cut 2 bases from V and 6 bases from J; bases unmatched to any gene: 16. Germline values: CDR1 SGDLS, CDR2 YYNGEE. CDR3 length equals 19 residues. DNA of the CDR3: TGTGCCAGCAGCGTTAGTGTTCAGGAGCGGGAGGGCCATGCCGGGGAGCTGTTTTTT. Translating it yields CASSVSVQEREGHAGELFF.

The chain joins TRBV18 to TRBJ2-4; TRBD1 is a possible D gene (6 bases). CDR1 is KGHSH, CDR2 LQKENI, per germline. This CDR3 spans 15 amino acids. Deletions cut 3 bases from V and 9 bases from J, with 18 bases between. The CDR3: CASSPPTGPQSIQYF. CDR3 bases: TGTGCCAGCTCACCCCCTACAGGGCCCCAAAGCATTCAGTACTTC.

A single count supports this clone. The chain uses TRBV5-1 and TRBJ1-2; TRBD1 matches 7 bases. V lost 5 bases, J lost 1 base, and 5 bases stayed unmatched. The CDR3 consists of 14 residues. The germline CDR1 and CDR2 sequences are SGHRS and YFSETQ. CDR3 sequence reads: CASRAGTDNYGYTF. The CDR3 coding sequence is TGCGCCAGCAGAGCCGGGACAGATAACTATGGCTACACCTTC. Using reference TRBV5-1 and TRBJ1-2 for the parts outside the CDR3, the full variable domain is KAGVTQTPRYLIKTRGQQVTLSCSPISGHRSVSWYQQTPGQGLQFLFEYFSETQRNKGNFPGRFSGRQFSNSRSEMNVSTLELGDSALYLCASRAGTDNYGYTFGSGTRLTVV.

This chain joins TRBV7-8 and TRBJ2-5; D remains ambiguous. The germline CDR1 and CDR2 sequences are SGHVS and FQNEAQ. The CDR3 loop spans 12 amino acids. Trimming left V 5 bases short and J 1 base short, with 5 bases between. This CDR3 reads CASSLFQETQYF. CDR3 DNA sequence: TGTGCCAGCAGCCTCTTCCAAGAGACCCAGTACTTC.

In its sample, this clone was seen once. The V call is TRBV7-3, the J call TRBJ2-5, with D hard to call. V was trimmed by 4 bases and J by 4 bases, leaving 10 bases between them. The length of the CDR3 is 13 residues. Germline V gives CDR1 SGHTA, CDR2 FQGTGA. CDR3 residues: CASSSSPGETQYF. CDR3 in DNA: TGTGCCAGCAGCTCAAGTCCGGGAGAGACCCAGTACTTC.

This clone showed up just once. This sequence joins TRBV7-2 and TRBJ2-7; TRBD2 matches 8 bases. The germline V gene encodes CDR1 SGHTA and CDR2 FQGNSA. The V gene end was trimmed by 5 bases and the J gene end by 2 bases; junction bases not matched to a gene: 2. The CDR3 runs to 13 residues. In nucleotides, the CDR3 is TGTGCCAGCAGCCCGGGGGGGACCTACGAGCAGTACTTC. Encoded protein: CASSPGGTYEQYF.